This note documents a single T cell receptor beta chain sequence. Its antigen is not identified. The source of the sample is a study of T cell responses to AZD1222 COVID-19 vaccine. Overall study results and limits: White British ancestry dominated among donors, who included more females, and clonal diversity was possibly underestimated.

The germline V gene has CDR1 KGHSH and CDR2 LQKENI. CDR3 length equals 14 residues. V gave up 5 bases and J gave up 7 bases, with 14 bases separating them. Only in-frame clones appear in the TCRdb table, and some are missing; sequencing was by immunoSEQ multiplex PCR. Among 70,000 to 95,000 clones listed, approximately 90% were seen once. This TCR derives from an adult who received the AZD1222 COVID-19 vaccine. Here the sequenced sample was peripheral blood, taken 28 days after the second AZD1222 dose. The chain links TRBV18 to TRBJ2-2; tentatively, D is TRBD2 (6 bases). In DNA, the CDR3 is TGTGCCAGCTCATGGGGACTCGATCTCGGGGAGCTGTTTTTT. This codes for CASSWGLDLGELFF. The full variable domain, its missing parts supplied by reference TRBV18 and TRBJ2-2, is NAGVMQNPRHLVRRRGQEARLRCSPMKGHSHVYWYRQLPEEGLKFMVYLQKENIIDESGMPKERFSAEFPKEGPSILRIQQVVRGDSAAYFCASSWGLDLGELFFGEGSRLTVL.